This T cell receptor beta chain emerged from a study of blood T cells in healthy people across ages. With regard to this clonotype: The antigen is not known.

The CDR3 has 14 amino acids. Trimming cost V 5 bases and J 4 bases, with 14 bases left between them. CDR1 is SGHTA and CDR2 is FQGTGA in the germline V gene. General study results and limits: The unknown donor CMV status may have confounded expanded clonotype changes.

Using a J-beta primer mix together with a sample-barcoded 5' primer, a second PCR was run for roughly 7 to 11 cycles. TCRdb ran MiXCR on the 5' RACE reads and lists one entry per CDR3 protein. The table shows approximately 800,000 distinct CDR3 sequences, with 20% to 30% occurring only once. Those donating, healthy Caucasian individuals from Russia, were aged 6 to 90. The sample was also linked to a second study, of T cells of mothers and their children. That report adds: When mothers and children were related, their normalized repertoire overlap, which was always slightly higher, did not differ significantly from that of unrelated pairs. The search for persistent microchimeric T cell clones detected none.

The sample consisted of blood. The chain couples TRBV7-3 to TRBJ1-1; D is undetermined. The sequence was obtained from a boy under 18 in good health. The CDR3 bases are TGTGCCAGCAGCCCGCGTGAGGGTGGCACTGAAGCTTTCTTT. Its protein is CASSPREGGTEAFF.